Below, 23 T cell receptor beta chains from the same sample are listed, as sequenced in a study of blood T cell repertoires in COVID-19. Here immunoSEQ multiplex PCR was the method, and the copy in TCRdb shows in-frame clones only, minus some. The top ten hold 0.7% to 1% of the sample, which has a few hundred thousand clones, approximately 85% seen once. The sequenced sample was peripheral blood. All receptors come from a human donor with COVID-19, enrolled during active disease. The donor label of this sample is uncertain.

The V and J genes are TRBV6-2 or TRBV6-3 and TRBJ2-1, with TRBD2 matching over 8 bases. The V segment lost 4 bases and the J segment 7 bases; nucleotides outside the gene matches: 12. The CDR3 has 16 residues. Germline V CDR1 and CDR2: MNHEY, SVGEGT. The CDR3 is CASSSWRLAGTNEQFF. As DNA, the CDR3 is TGTGCCAGCAGTTCTTGGCGGCTAGCGGGCACTAATGAGCAGTTCTTC.

This chain connects TRBV10-3 to TRBJ1-1; D gene ambiguous. The CDR3 consists of 13 residues. Trimming pared 6 bases from V and 1 base from J, leaving 9 bases between. CDR1 and CDR2 (germline): ENHRY, SYGVKD. CDR3 region: CAISKTQNTEAFF. The CDR3 DNA reads TGTGCCATCAGCAAGACACAGAACACTGAAGCTTTCTTT.

The chain has TRBV2 and TRBJ1-1; the D gene is possibly TRBD1 (5 bases). V was pared by 4 bases and J by 0 bases, with 9 bases between. The CDR3 runs 14 residues. Germline V gene lookup returns CDR1 SNHLY and CDR2 FYNNEI. In DNA, the CDR3 is TGTGCCAGCAGTGTCAGACAGATGAACACTGAAGCTTTCTTT. Amino acids: CASSVRQMNTEAFF.

The chain joins TRBV11-3 to TRBJ2-2, with 7 bases fitting TRBD2. The trim removed 1 base at V and 1 base at J, leaving 3 bases unmatched. Germline-derived CDR1 and CDR2 are SGHNT and YENEEA. CDR3 length: 16 amino acids. CDR3: CASSLGLAENTGELFF. CDR3 sequence (DNA): TGTGCCAGCAGCTTAGGGCTAGCGGAGAACACCGGGGAGCTGTTTTTT.

The J gene is TRBJ1-1, the V gene TRBV18; D possibly corresponds to TRBD1 (5 bases). The CDR3 is 14 residues long. Per germline, CDR1 KGHSH and CDR2 LQKENI. The V end was cut by 6 bases, the J end by 5 bases, with 16 bases between. CDR3 nucleotides: TGTGCCAGCTCCCTCGGGGGGAGGAAGACTGAAGCTTTCTTT. Translated, it gives CASSLGGRKTEAFF.

V and J are TRBV7-2 and TRBJ2-7; D possibly corresponds to TRBD2 (5 bases). The CDR3 is 14 residues long. V was cut by 5 bases and J by 2 bases, with 13 bases left in between. Germline V gene lookup returns CDR1 SGHTA and CDR2 FQGNSA. CDR3: CASSVTPEAYEQYF. In DNA, the CDR3 is TGTGCCAGCAGCGTTACCCCGGAGGCCTACGAGCAGTACTTC.

The rearrangement links TRBV28 to TRBJ1-2, with D possibly matching TRBD1 (5 bases). V lost 5 bases and J lost 4, with 11 bases in between. This CDR3 region has 13 residues. Per germline, CDR1 MDHEN and CDR2 SYDVKM. The CDR3 here is CASSPTGGYGYTF. In DNA form, the CDR3 reads TGTGCCAGCAGTCCAACCGGGGGCTATGGCTACACCTTC.

V gene TRBV7-3 combines with J gene TRBJ2-1, with 13 bases fitting TRBD2. The germline CDR1 and CDR2 sequences are SGHTA and FQGTGA. Trimming removed 5 bases from V and 9 bases from J; junction bases left unmatched: 4. CDR3 length: 14 amino acids. The CDR3 bases are TGTGCCAGCAGCGATTGGACTAGCGGGAGTGAGCAGTTCTTC. Translating gives CASSDWTSGSEQFF.

The V and J genes are TRBV30 and TRBJ1-3; D perhaps matches TRBD1 (6 bases). CDR1 is GTSNPN, CDR2 SVGIG, per germline (reference sequence). V gave up 1 base and J gave up 4 bases, with 14 bases separating them. The CDR3 sequence is 15 residues long. CDR3 nucleotide sequence: TGTGCCTGGAGTGAGGGGGTGGCGGCGGGAAACACCATATATTTT. Its translation: CAWSEGVAAGNTIYF.

This clone was seen only once. The chain recombines TRBV27 with TRBJ2-7; 16 bases align to TRBD2. There are 15 residues in the CDR3. Germline V gene lookup returns CDR1 MNHEY and CDR2 SMNVEV (reference sequence). V lost 5 bases to trimming and J lost 6 bases; unmatched junction nucleotides: 4. The CDR3 reads CASSPGTSGRVEQYF. CDR3 coding DNA: TGTGCCAGCAGTCCAGGGACTAGCGGGAGGGTCGAGCAGTACTTC.

This clone appeared once. The genes are TRBV5-4 and TRBJ1-3, with D possibly being TRBD1 (5 bases). The length of the CDR3 is 16 residues. The germline V gene has CDR1 SGHNT and CDR2 YYREEE (reference sequence). V was clipped by 2 bases and J by 0 bases, with 12 bases between them. DNA for the CDR3: TGTGCCAGCAGCTTTGAACCAGGGCTCTCTGGAAACACCATATATTTT. Its translation: CASSFEPGLSGNTIYF.

The V and J genes are TRBV6-5 and TRBJ2-7; the D gene is possibly TRBD2 (6 bases). V dropped 6 bases and J dropped 7 bases, with 22 bases sitting between them. The CDR3 is 15 residues long. Germline-derived CDR1 and CDR2 are MNHEY and SVGAGI. CDR3: CASSPNGRQGREQYF. CDR3 DNA sequence: TGTGCCAGCAGCCCAAATGGGAGGCAGGGTCGGGAGCAGTACTTC.

In regard to this clone: The same CDR3 arises from other DNA sequences in this sample as well. This chain uses TRBV2 with TRBJ1-2; D is ambiguous. Germline V gene sequence: CDR1 SNHLY, CDR2 FYNNEI. CDR3 length: 11 residues. With 6 bases removed from V and 5 bases from J, the gap between germline ends came to 7 bases. CDR3 DNA: TGTGCCAGCAGACAAGTTTATGGCTACACCTTC. The encoded protein is CASRQVYGYTF.

The chain recombines TRBV28 with TRBJ1-2, with D tentatively TRBD1 (5 bases). This CDR3 comprises 14 residues. Germline CDR1 is MDHEN and CDR2 is SYDVKM. Deletions cut 7 bases from V and 5 bases from J, with 17 bases between. DNA for the CDR3: TGTGCCAGCAACCCGGGACTAGCCCCATATGGCTACACCTTC. Translation: CASNPGLAPYGYTF.

This clone was detected only a few times. The chain carries TRBV5-8 and TRBJ1-6, with a weak D call TRBD1 (5 bases). The CDR3 is 15 amino acids. Looked up from germline, CDR1 is SGHTS and CDR2 is YDEGEE. V dropped 2 bases and J dropped 9 bases, with 15 bases sitting between them. The CDR3 is CASSLLGTSSSPLHF. The CDR3 bases are TGTGCCAGCAGCTTACTCGGGACTTCTTCTTCACCCCTCCACTTT.

The V call is TRBV2, the J call TRBJ1-1; D is unresolved. This CDR3 is built from 14 residues. The germline CDR1 and CDR2 sequences are SNHLY and FYNNEI. Trimming removed 6 bases from V and 0 bases from J, with 11 bases in between. The DNA of the CDR3 is TGTGCCAGCAGGGGAGGGATTTTGAACACTGAAGCTTTCTTT. This encodes CASRGGILNTEAFF.

V is TRBV7-9 and J is TRBJ1-2; TRBD1 might be the D (5 bases). The CDR3 length is 15 residues. Trimming cost V 5 bases and J 4 bases, with 17 bases left between them. Germline loops: CDR1 SEHNR, CDR2 FQNEAQ (reference sequence). The CDR3 loop is CASSVDSPNVYGYTF. The CDR3 DNA is TGTGCCAGCAGCGTTGACAGTCCTAACGTCTATGGCTACACCTTC.

The chain couples TRBV30 to TRBJ1-1; D ambiguous. In germline, CDR1 is GTSNPN, CDR2 SVGIG (reference sequence). This CDR3 has 14 amino acids. The V end lost 0 bases, the J end lost 1 base, and 9 bases lay between the germline ends. The CDR3 region is CAWSVGAGNTEAFF. The CDR3 DNA reads TGTGCCTGGAGTGTAGGTGCAGGGAACACTGAAGCTTTCTTT.

This chain uses TRBV29-1 with TRBJ2-7; no clear D gene. Trimming cost V 4 bases and J 0 bases, with 13 bases left between them. The CDR3 is 14 amino acids. Germline V CDR1 and CDR2: SQVTM, ANQGSEA. The CDR3 loop reads CSVVWRSSSYEQYF. In DNA form, the CDR3 reads TGCAGCGTTGTTTGGCGGTCGAGCTCCTACGAGCAGTACTTC.

The chain uses TRBV4-2 and TRBJ1-2; weak D call: TRBD1 (5 bases). The V gene's germline CDR1 is LGHNA and CDR2 YNFKEQ. V gave up 0 bases and J gave up 8 bases, with 13 bases separating them. This CDR3 contains 14 residues. The CDR3 DNA reads TGTGCCAGCAGCCAAGATCTAGGGGTCCACGGCTACACCTTC. This codes for CASSQDLGVHGYTF.

V is TRBV18 and J is TRBJ1-3; 7 nucleotides line up with TRBD1. Per germline, CDR1 KGHSH and CDR2 LQKENI. After removal of 6 bases from V and 2 bases from J, the junction contained 7 bases not matched to a gene. CDR3 size: 15 residues. Written as DNA, the CDR3 is TGTGCCAGCTCCCCCGGGACAGCGCCTGGAAACACCATATATTTT. Protein product: CASSPGTAPGNTIYF.

This clone was detected once. This chain connects TRBV27 to TRBJ1-1; D call uncertain. Germline CDR1 and CDR2: MNHEY and SMNVEV (reference sequence). The CDR3 spans 15 residues. Trimming stripped 4 bases from V and 1 base from J, with 13 bases between. The CDR3: CASSSGYAPNTEAFF. CDR3 in DNA: TGTGCCAGCAGTTCGGGGTATGCCCCGAACACTGAAGCTTTCTTT.

V is TRBV24-1 and J is TRBJ2-1, with 8 nucleotides matching TRBD1. Germline CDR1 is KGHDR and CDR2 is SFDVKD. The J segment lost 5 bases and the V segment lost 3 bases, leaving 11 bases of the junction unmatched. This CDR3 is built from 17 residues. CDR3 in amino acids: CATSDARTGSVNNEQFF. The DNA of the CDR3 is TGTGCCACCAGTGATGCCAGGACAGGGTCTGTGAACAATGAGCAGTTCTTC.